Ten or more counts support the clone carrying this T cell receptor (beta chain). Its target is not known. Bulk TCR libraries used previously described methods and listed TCR primers. From the PCR reads, TCRdb called clonotypes with MiXCR, one entry per CDR3 protein. The table has tens of thousands of distinct CDR3 sequences, about 15% seen once; the top ten hold about 0.93%. Between the trimmed V and J ends, which lost 5 bases and 0 bases, there was a span of 13 bases. The CDR3 consists of 15 residues. CDR1 is LNHDA and CDR2 is SQIVND in the germline V gene (reference sequence). The data were taken from a study of molecular identifiers for immune sequencing clone quantification. Study-level results: In a background of 900,000 to 1,000,000 naive cells, spiked Jurkat TCR RNA from one cell was reportedly detectable. Clones above 20 RNA copies held over 98% of effector molecules, under 1% in naive cells.

Sorting recovered naive CD8 T cells on a CD8+CD4-CCR7+CD45RA+ profile. This clonotype originated in a human donor in good health. Some libraries in this study had Jurkat cell RNA spiked in. The chain employs TRBV19 and TRBJ2-5; possibly TRBD2 for D (6 bases). The sequencing sample was made of naive CD8+ T cells from blood, with Jurkat cell RNA spiked in. Subset noted: FACS-sorted CD8+CD4-CCR7+CD45RA+ naive T cells. The CDR3 is CASSSGTSYQETQYF. CDR3 nucleotide sequence: TGTGCCAGTAGTTCCGGGACTTCGTACCAAGAGACCCAGTACTTC.